A single sample is the source of the 20 T cell receptor beta chains below, sequenced in a study of CD8 T cells in Susac syndrome. Random hexamers were used to reverse transcribe roughly 0.5 to 1 ug of RNA. TCRdb called the immunoSEQ multiplex PCR reads again in MiXCR, with one record for every CDR3 protein. The table lists about 57,000 distinct CDR3 sequences, just over 90% of them singletons, with around 0.49% in the top ten. The sequencing input was CD8+ T cells from PBMCs. Receptors were obtained from a human donor with multiple sclerosis.

The sample holds a few counts of this clonotype. CDR3 protein: CASSLLGNEQFF. CDR3 in DNA: TGTGCCAGCAGTTTATTAGGCAATGAGCAGTTCTTC. The chain joins TRBV27 to TRBJ2-1, with D hard to call. CDR3 length: 12 residues. Germline CDR1 and CDR2: MNHEY and SMNVEV (reference sequence). V lost 1 base and J lost 6, with 4 bases in between.

This chain connects TRBV4-3 to TRBJ2-7; 11 bases agree with TRBD2. CDR1 and CDR2 from the germline V gene are LGHNA and YSLEER. The J segment lost 0 bases and the V segment lost 4 bases, leaving 5 bases of the junction unmatched. CDR3 length equals 16 residues. CDR3 sequence: CASSPSSGGISYEQYF. For the CDR3, the DNA is TGCGCCAGCAGCCCCTCTAGCGGGGGGATCTCCTACGAGCAGTACTTC.

The rearrangement links TRBV12-3 or TRBV12-4 to TRBJ2-7; D uncertain. V lost 2 bases to trimming and J lost 2 bases, with 4 bases between them. The CDR3 is made up of 12 amino acids. The CDR3 nucleotides are TGTGCCAGCAGTTTACGGGCCTACGAGCAGTACTTC. Its translation: CASSLRAYEQYF.

The chain is built from TRBV6-5 and TRBJ2-1; D may be TRBD2 (6 bases). This CDR3 is 12 amino acids long. The germline V gene has CDR1 MNHEY and CDR2 SVGAGI. The V end lost 2 bases, the J end lost 10 bases, and 9 bases lay between the germline ends. The CDR3 DNA reads as TGTGCCAGCAGTTACGCGGGGCACGAGCAGTTCTTC. Translation: CASSYAGHEQFF.

The CDR3 DNA is TGCGCCAGCAGACGACAGGGGTCCACGCCTAATGAAAAACTGTTTTTT. Translating it yields CASRRQGSTPNEKLFF. The J gene is TRBJ1-4, the V gene TRBV5-1, with 8 nucleotides matching TRBD1. The CDR3 has 16 amino acids. Germline assignment: CDR1 SGHRS and CDR2 YFSETQ. Trimming took 5 bases from V and 3 from J; bases not matched to a gene: 9.

This chain joins TRBV6-4 and TRBJ2-3, with D perhaps matching TRBD1 or TRBD2 (5 bases each). The V end was cut by 2 bases, the J end by 3 bases, with 12 bases between. CDR3 size: 15 residues. In germline, CDR1 is MRHNA, CDR2 SNTAGT. This CDR3 reads CASSDTGLQTDTQYF. The CDR3 DNA is TGTGCCAGCAGTGACACAGGACTGCAAACAGATACGCAGTATTTT.

The rearrangement uses TRBV9 and TRBJ2-5; 7 bases match TRBD1. Germline V gives CDR1 SGDLS, CDR2 YYNGEE. The CDR3 sequence is 14 residues long. With V trimmed by 3 bases and J by 5 bases, 7 bases remained unmatched. In DNA form, the CDR3 reads TGTGCCAGCAGCGGCCGGGACAGAGACGAGACCCAGTACTTC. Translating it yields CASSGRDRDETQYF.

The rearrangement joins TRBV9 to TRBJ1-1; tentatively, D is TRBD1 (6 bases). With 3 bases removed from V and 1 base from J, the gap between germline ends came to 13 bases. The CDR3 consists of 15 residues. Per the germline V gene, CDR1 is SGDLS and CDR2 is YYNGEE. CDR3 sequence reads: CASSAAGEKNTEAFF. The CDR3 nucleotides are TGTGCCAGCAGCGCCGCAGGGGAGAAGAACACTGAAGCTTTCTTT.

The chain couples TRBV6-1 to TRBJ2-5; 12 bases match TRBD2. Germline V CDR1 and CDR2: MNHNS, SASEGT. The CDR3 runs 16 residues. V was clipped by 8 bases and J by 2 bases; unmatched bases: 9. The CDR3 protein is CASGGLAGGLQETQYF. The CDR3 DNA reads TGTGCCAGCGGGGGGCTAGCGGGGGGGCTGCAAGAGACCCAGTACTTC.

This sequence joins TRBV6-1 and TRBJ1-5; 8 bases are shared with TRBD1. V was clipped by 6 bases and J by 2 bases; unmatched bases: 6. This CDR3 is 15 amino acids long. Germline V gives CDR1 MNHNS, CDR2 SASEGT. Written as DNA, the CDR3 is TGTGCCAGCAGCGTCGGGACAGGTGGCAATCAGCCCCAGCATTTT. Protein product: CASSVGTGGNQPQHF.

This clonotype came up once. This chain links TRBV12-3 or TRBV12-4 with TRBJ2-7; D perhaps matches TRBD2 (5 bases). The CDR3 extends over 13 amino acids. Trimming took off 6 bases at V and 0 bases at J, with 9 bases between the two ends. CDR3: CASRNGVSYEQYF. The CDR3 nucleotides are TGTGCCAGCAGGAACGGGGTCTCCTACGAGCAGTACTTC.

In DNA form, the CDR3 reads TGCAGCGTTGAAGACCCTGAGGGCGCTGAAGCTTTCTTT. Protein sequence: CSVEDPEGAEAFF. The chain combines TRBV29-1 with TRBJ1-1; D remains ambiguous. V was shortened by 0 bases and J by 6 bases, with 11 bases between the two germline ends. The germline gives CDR1 SQVTM, CDR2 ANQGSEA. CDR3 length equals 13 residues.

The chain combines TRBV9 with TRBJ2-7; perhaps TRBD1 as D (6 bases). The CDR3 has 15 amino acids. Germline V gene data show CDR1 as SGDLS and CDR2 as YYNGEE. Trimming left V 3 bases short and J 0 bases short, with 13 bases between. CDR3 sequence reads: CASSAEGVSSYEQYF. The CDR3 coding sequence is TGTGCCAGCAGCGCCGAGGGGGTGAGCTCCTACGAGCAGTACTTC.

The chain uses TRBV30 and TRBJ1-5; D not certain. CDR1 GTSNPN and CDR2 SVGIG come from the germline V gene (reference sequence). The CDR3 spans 12 residues. Trimming cost V 1 base and J 0 bases, with 1 base left between them. This CDR3 reads CAWSASNQPQHF. CDR3 nucleotides: TGTGCCTGGAGTGCTAGCAATCAGCCCCAGCATTTT.

The chain employs TRBV7-9 and TRBJ2-7; D is perhaps TRBD2 (5 bases). The V end lost 8 bases, the J end lost 3 bases, and 11 bases lay between the germline ends. The germline V gene encodes CDR1 SEHNR and CDR2 FQNEAQ (reference sequence). This CDR3 has 12 residues. The CDR3 DNA reads TGTGCCAGCTCTAGCTCGGTCTACGAGCAGTACTTC. Translated, it gives CASSSSVYEQYF.

V is TRBV12-3 or TRBV12-4 and J is TRBJ2-1; 7 bases are a match to TRBD1. The CDR3 is 15 amino acids. V lost 5 bases and J lost 2; bases outside the gene matches: 6. The CDR3 protein is CASSPTGDTYNEQFF. The CDR3 DNA reads as TGTGCCAGCAGTCCTACAGGGGACACCTACAATGAGCAGTTCTTC.

The V call is TRBV14, the J call TRBJ1-4; 7 bases map to TRBD1. Losses at the gene ends were 4 bases for V and 6 bases for J; bases not matched to a gene: 14. Germline V lookup: CDR1 SGHDN, CDR2 FVKESK. The CDR3 totals 17 residues. DNA of the CDR3: TGTGCCAGCAGCCCCAAGCTTGGGGGACAGCGTTATGAAAAACTGTTTTTT. This gives the protein CASSPKLGGQRYEKLFF.

The rearrangement joins TRBV6-1 to TRBJ1-6, with TRBD1 as a possible D gene (6 bases). Trimming pared 7 bases from V and 11 bases from J, leaving 27 bases between. There are 17 residues in the CDR3. Germline CDR1 and CDR2: MNHNS and SASEGT. The CDR3 spells CASTTLPGGILRAPLHF. DNA of the CDR3: TGTGCCAGCACCACCCTTCCCGGGGGCATCCTTAGGGCACCCCTCCACTTT.

The V call is TRBV3-1, the J call TRBJ2-1, with 9 bases fitting TRBD2. The V gene's germline CDR1 is LGHDT and CDR2 YNNKEL (reference sequence). V lost 0 bases and J lost 5; bases outside the gene matches: 20. The CDR3 has 21 amino acids. The CDR3: CASSQDMGAIGSGGPHNEQFF. CDR3 nucleotide sequence: TGTGCCAGCAGCCAAGATATGGGGGCCATAGGGAGCGGGGGGCCGCACAATGAGCAGTTCTTC.

The gene calls are TRBV19 and TRBJ1-1; 10 bases match TRBD1. Trimming cost V 6 bases and J 5 bases; bases outside gene matches: 18. Germline CDR1 LNHDA, CDR2 SQIVND (reference sequence). The CDR3 totals 18 residues. CDR3 DNA: TGTGCCAGTAGAAACCTCCTCGGGACAGGGGCATGGGCGACTGAAGCTTTCTTT. It specifies CASRNLLGTGAWATEAFF.